This is a list of T cell receptor beta chains from one sample in a study of blood T cell repertoires in COVID-19. This table comes from immunoSEQ multiplex PCR, and its TCRdb copy is limited to in-frame clones, with some not included. This sample has 95,000 to 120,000 clones, with 85% found just once. The sequenced sample was peripheral blood. Receptors originate from a human donor in a cohort sampled during active COVID-19. CDR3s include the opening cysteine and the closing phenylalanine or tryptophan. Each record gives: D gene, clone size, V gene, J gene, CDR3 DNA, CDR3 protein. A D gene is named only where the DNA matches it firmly. The size of a clone is reported for some rows only, either as once, few or many, or as a class for expanded clones.

D: TRBD2; size: NA; V: TRBV18; J: TRBJ2-3; DNA: TGTGCCAGCTCACCACTAGCTAGCGGGGGCAGCACAGATACGCAGTATTTT; CDR3: CASSPLASGGSTDTQYF
D: TRBD1; size: once; V: TRBV2; J: TRBJ1-1; DNA: TGTGCCAGCAGTCAGGACAGGGCGAGAACTGAAGCTTTCTTT; CDR3: CASSQDRARTEAFF
D: TRBD1; size: NA; V: TRBV10-3; J: TRBJ1-6; DNA: TGTGCCATCAGTGAAGGACAGGGGGCCAATTCACCCCTCCACTTT; CDR3: CAISEGQGANSPLHF
D: NA; size: NA; V: TRBV24-1; J: TRBJ2-1; DNA: TGTGCCACCAGTGACCCCGGGACAATTCATGAGCAGTTCTTC; CDR3: CATSDPGTIHEQFF
D: TRBD1; size: NA; V: TRBV6-5; J: TRBJ1-2; DNA: TGTGCCAGCAGCGAGGACAGGGTGTCTGGCTACACCTTC; CDR3: CASSEDRVSGYTF
D: NA; size: NA; V: TRBV19; J: TRBJ2-7; DNA: TGTGCCAGTAGTATGAACGGACTGCTAAGCCTTGGCGGGCAGTACTTC; CDR3: CASSMNGLLSLGGQYF
D: TRBD1; size: few; V: TRBV19; J: TRBJ1-1; DNA: TGTGCCAGTAGCAAGCCCGGGACAGGGGAATTGGTTGCTTTCTTT; CDR3: CASSKPGTGELVAFF
D: TRBD2; size: NA; V: TRBV29-1; J: TRBJ2-1; DNA: TGCAGCGTTGTAAGCGGGGCAGTTGAGCAGTTCTTC; CDR3: CSVVSGAVEQFF
D: TRBD2; size: NA; V: TRBV4-1; J: TRBJ2-1; DNA: TGCGCCAGCAGCCCAGATAGCGGGCCCCCTTACAATGAGCAGTTCTTC; CDR3: CASSPDSGPPYNEQFF
D: NA; size: NA; V: TRBV10-3; J: TRBJ2-6; DNA: TGTGCCATCAGTGGTAGCGGTGGGGCCAACGTCCTGACTTTC; CDR3: CAISGSGGANVLTF
D: NA; size: NA; V: TRBV27; J: TRBJ1-1; DNA: TGTGCCAGCTCACCCGCCGACAGGCTGAGGTACACTGAAGCTTTCTTT; CDR3: CASSPADRLRYTEAFF
D: TRBD1; size: once; V: TRBV10-1; J: TRBJ2-3; DNA: TGCGCCGGCTGGACAGGGGGTTTTTGGACAGATACGCAGTATTTT; CDR3: CAGWTGGFWTDTQYF
D: TRBD1; size: NA; V: TRBV11-2; J: TRBJ1-2; DNA: TGTGCCAGCAGCTTCGACAGGGGATGGGGCTACACCTTC; CDR3: CASSFDRGWGYTF
D: NA; size: NA; V: TRBV4-3; J: TRBJ2-3; DNA: TGCGCCAGCAGCCCCACGGGGGGCCAGGATACGCAGTATTTT; CDR3: CASSPTGGQDTQYF